This T cell receptor beta chain came from a study of blood T cell repertoires in COVID-19. Turning to the study itself: T cells, B-cell-depleted T cells, or PBMCs supplied cDNA or gDNA.

The V end lost 3 bases, the J end lost 8 bases, and 17 bases lay between the germline ends. Germline V CDR1 and CDR2: SGHDT, YYEEEE. The CDR3 sequence is 15 residues long. Here immunoSEQ multiplex PCR was the method, and the copy in TCRdb shows in-frame clones only, minus some. The data hold roughly 440,000 clones, with around 88% observed a single time. The receptor was isolated from a woman in her 50s with COVID-19, enrolled during active disease. This chain joins TRBV5-6 and TRBJ1-4, with D unclear. Material: peripheral blood. The CDR3 spells CASSSDLLRREKLFF. DNA of the CDR3: TGTGCCAGCAGCTCGGATCTTCTACGGAGGGAAAAACTGTTTTTT.